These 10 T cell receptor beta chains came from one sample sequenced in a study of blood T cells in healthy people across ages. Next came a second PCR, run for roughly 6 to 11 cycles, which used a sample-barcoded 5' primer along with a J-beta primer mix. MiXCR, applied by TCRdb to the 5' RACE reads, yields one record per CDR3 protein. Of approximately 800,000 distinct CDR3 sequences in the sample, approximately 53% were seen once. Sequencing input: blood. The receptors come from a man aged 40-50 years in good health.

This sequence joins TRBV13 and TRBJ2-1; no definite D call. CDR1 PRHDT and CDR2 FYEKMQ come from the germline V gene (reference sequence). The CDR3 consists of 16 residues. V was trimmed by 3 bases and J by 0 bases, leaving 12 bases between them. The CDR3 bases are TGTGCCAGCAGCTTCACCGACCTAAGCTCCTACAATGAGCAGTTCTTC. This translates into CASSFTDLSSYNEQFF.

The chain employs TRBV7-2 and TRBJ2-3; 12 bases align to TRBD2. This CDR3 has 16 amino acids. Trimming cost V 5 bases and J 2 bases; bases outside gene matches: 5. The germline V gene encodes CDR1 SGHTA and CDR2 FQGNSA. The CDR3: CASSRTSGASTDTQYF. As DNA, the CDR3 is TGTGCCAGCAGCCGGACTAGCGGGGCGTCCACAGATACGCAGTATTTT.

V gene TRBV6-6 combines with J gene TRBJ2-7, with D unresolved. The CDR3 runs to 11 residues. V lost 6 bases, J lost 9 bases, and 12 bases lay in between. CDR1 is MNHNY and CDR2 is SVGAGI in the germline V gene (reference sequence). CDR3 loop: CASSLDVGQYF. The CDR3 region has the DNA TGTGCCAGCAGCCTCGACGTGGGGCAGTACTTC.

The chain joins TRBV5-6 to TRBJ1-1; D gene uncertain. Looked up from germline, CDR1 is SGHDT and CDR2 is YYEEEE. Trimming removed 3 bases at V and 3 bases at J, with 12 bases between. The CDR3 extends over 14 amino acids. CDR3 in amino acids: CASSYTLGDTEAFF. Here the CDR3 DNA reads TGTGCCAGCAGCTACACCCTCGGTGACACTGAAGCTTTCTTT.

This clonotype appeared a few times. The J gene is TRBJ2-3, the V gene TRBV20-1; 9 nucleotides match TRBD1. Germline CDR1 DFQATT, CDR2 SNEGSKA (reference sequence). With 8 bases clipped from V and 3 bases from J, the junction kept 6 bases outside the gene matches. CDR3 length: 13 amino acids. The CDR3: CSRRTGVTDTQYF. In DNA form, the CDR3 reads TGCAGTCGAAGGACAGGGGTAACAGATACGCAGTATTTT.

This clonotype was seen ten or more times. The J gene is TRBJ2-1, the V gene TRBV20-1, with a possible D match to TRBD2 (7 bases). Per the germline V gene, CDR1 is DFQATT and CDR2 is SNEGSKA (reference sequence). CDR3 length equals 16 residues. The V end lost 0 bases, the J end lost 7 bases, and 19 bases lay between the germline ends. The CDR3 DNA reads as TGCAGTGCTAGAGATGTGGTGAGGGGGGGTTCGAATGAGCAGTTCTTC. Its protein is CSARDVVRGGSNEQFF.

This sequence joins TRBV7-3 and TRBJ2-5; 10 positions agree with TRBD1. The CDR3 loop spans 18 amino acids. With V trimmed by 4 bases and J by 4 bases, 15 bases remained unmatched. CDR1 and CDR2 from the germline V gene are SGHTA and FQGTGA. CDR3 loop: CASSSRTTGTGEGETQYF. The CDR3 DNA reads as TGTGCCAGCAGCTCACGAACCACCGGGACAGGGGAGGGAGAGACCCAGTACTTC.

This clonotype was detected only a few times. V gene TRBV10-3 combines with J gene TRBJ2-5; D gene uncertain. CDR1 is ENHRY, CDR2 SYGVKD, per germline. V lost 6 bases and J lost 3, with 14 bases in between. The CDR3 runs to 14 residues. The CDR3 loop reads CAIRGAVSEETQYF. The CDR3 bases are TGTGCCATCAGGGGCGCAGTGAGTGAAGAGACCCAGTACTTC.

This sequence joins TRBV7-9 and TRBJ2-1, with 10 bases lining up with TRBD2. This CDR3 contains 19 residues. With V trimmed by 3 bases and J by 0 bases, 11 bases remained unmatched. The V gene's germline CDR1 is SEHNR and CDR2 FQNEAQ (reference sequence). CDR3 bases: TGTGCCAGCAGCTTTTATTCTAGCGGGGGTCCCGACTCCTACAATGAGCAGTTCTTC. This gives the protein CASSFYSSGGPDSYNEQFF.

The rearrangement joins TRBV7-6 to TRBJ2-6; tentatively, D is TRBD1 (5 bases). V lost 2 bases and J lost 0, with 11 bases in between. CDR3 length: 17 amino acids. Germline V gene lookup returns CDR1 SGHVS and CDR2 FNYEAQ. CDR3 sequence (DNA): TGTGCCAGCAGCTTAATCTCCCAGGGCTCTGGGGCCAACGTCCTGACTTTC. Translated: CASSLISQGSGANVLTF.